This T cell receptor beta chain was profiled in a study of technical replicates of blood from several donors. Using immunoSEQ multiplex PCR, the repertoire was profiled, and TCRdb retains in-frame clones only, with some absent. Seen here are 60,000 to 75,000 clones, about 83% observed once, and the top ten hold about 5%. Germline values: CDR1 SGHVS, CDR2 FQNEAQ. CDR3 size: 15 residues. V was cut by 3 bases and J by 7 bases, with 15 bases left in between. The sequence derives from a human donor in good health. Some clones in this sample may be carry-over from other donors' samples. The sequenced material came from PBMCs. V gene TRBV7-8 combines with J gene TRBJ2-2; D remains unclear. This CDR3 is CASSFVAYPGGELFF. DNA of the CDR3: TGTGCCAGCAGCTTTGTCGCCTATCCGGGCGGGGAGCTGTTTTTT.